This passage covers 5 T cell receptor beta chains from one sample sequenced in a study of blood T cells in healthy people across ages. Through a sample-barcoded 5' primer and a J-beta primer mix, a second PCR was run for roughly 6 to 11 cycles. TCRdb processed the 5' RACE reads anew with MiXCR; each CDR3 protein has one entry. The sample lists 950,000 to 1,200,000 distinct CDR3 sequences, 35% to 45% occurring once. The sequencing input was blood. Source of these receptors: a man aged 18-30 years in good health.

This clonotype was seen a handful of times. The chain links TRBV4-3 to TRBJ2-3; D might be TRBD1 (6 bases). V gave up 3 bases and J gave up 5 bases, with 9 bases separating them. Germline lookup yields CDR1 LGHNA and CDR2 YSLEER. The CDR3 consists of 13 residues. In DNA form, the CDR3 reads TGCGCCAGCAGCCAGGCACAGGGAGATACGCAGTATTTT. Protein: CASSQAQGDTQYF.

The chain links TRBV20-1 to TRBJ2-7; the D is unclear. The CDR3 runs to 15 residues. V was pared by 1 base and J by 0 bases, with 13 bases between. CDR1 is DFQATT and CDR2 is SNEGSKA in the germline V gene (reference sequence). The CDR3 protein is CSARGGRRRSYEQYF. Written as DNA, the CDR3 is TGCAGTGCTAGAGGCGGCAGGCGTCGCTCCTACGAGCAGTACTTC.

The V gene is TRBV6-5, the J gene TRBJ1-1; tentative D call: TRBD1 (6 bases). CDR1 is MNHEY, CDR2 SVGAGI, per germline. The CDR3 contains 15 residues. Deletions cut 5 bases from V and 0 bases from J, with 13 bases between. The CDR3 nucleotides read TGTGCCAGCAGTAGCGGACAGAACCTGAACACTGAAGCTTTCTTT. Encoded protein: CASSSGQNLNTEAFF.

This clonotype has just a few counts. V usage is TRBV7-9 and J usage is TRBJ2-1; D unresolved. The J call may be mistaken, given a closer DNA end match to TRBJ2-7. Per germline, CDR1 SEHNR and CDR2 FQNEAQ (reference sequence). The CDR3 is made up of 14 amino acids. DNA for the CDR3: TGTGCCAGCAGGCAGGACGGCTCCTACAATGAGCAGTACTTC. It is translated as CASRQDGSYNEQYF.

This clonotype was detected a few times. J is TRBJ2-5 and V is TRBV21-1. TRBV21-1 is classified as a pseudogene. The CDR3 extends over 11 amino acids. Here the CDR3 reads CASSTSNEQYF. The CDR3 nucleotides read TGTGCCAGCAGCACGAGCAATGAGCAGTACTTC.